Shown below are 22 T cell receptor beta chains from a single sample sequenced in a study of T cells after yellow fever vaccination. TCRdb redid the calling of the 5' RACE reads with MiXCR, one entry per CDR3 protein. The sample has 610,000 or so distinct CDR3 sequences; roughly 12% are singletons. Sample: PBMCs, taken on the day of the yellow fever booster vaccination. The source is a man in his thirties or forties who received the YFV17D yellow fever vaccine.

This clonotype came up a few times. This rearrangement joins TRBV4-2 to TRBJ2-7; D may be TRBD1 (6 bases). Deletions cut 0 bases from V and 3 bases from J, with 12 bases between. This CDR3 is built from 15 residues. Germline V lookup: CDR1 LGHNA, CDR2 YNFKEQ. CDR3 coding DNA: TGTGCCAGCAGCCAAGAGTACAGGGTAGGCTACGAGCAGTACTTC. Translation gives CASSQEYRVGYEQYF.

The chain uses TRBV9 and TRBJ2-7, with D tentatively TRBD1 or TRBD2 (6 bases each). In germline, CDR1 is SGDLS, CDR2 YYNGEE. This CDR3 has 14 residues. The V gene lost 4 bases and the J gene lost 6 bases, with 17 bases spanning the gap. The CDR3 DNA reads TGTGCCAGCAGCCCATCTACAGGGAGGAGCGAGCAGTACTTC. Protein: CASSPSTGRSEQYF.

This clonotype was counted a few times. This chain uses TRBV25-1 with TRBJ2-1; the match to TRBD2 covers 7 bases. Per germline, CDR1 MGHDK and CDR2 SYGVNS. This CDR3 is built from 12 residues. V was clipped by 3 bases and J by 9 bases; unmatched bases: 2. The CDR3 is CASSDRLAEQFF. The CDR3 nucleotides are TGTGCCAGCAGTGATCGACTAGCTGAGCAGTTCTTC.

The genes are TRBV2 and TRBJ2-2; D not certain. Trimming stripped 0 bases from V and 4 bases from J, with 3 bases between. CDR1 and CDR2 from the germline V gene are SNHLY and FYNNEI. This CDR3 comprises 13 residues. For the CDR3, the DNA is TGTGCCAGCAGTGAAGCGGGCACCGGGGAGCTGTTTTTT. This codes for CASSEAGTGELFF.

This clonotype appeared a few times. The rearrangement joins TRBV5-1 to TRBJ2-5; D not resolved. There are 12 residues in the CDR3. Germline CDR1 SGHRS, CDR2 YFSETQ. V was shortened by 2 bases and J by 4 bases, with 6 bases between the two germline ends. The CDR3 sequence: CASSFKGETQYF. The CDR3 nucleotides read TGCGCCAGCAGCTTTAAGGGAGAGACCCAGTACTTC.

This clonotype was recorded at least ten times. The V gene is TRBV5-1, the J gene TRBJ1-2; D unresolved. Germline V gene data show CDR1 as SGHRS and CDR2 as YFSETQ. This CDR3 comprises 13 residues. V was shortened by 0 bases and J by 8 bases, with 11 bases between the two germline ends. In nucleotides, the CDR3 is TGCGCCAGCAGCTTGGTTGGGAGTGAGGGCTACACCTTC. Translated, it gives CASSLVGSEGYTF.

The sample holds a few counts of this clonotype. The V and J genes are TRBV12-3 or TRBV12-4 and TRBJ2-5; no definite D call. This CDR3 contains 14 residues. The V gene lost 6 bases and the J gene lost 2 bases, with 13 bases spanning the gap. In DNA form, the CDR3 reads TGTGCCAGCAGCCATTTGGGTCATCAAGAGACCCAGTACTTC. Translation: CASSHLGHQETQYF.

The chain is built from TRBV21-1 and TRBJ1-1. TRBV21-1 is an annotated pseudogene. The CDR3 sequence is 16 residues long. The chain's CDR3 is CASRKTWAQPNTEAFF. CDR3 coding DNA: TGTGCCAGCAGAAAAACGTGGGCACAGCCGAACACTGAAGCTTTCTTT.

This chain connects TRBV27 to TRBJ1-5, with D possibly matching TRBD1 (5 bases). CDR3 length: 13 amino acids. The V and J ends lost 5 bases and 7 bases respectively, with 12 bases between them. Germline CDR1 is MNHEY and CDR2 is SMNVEV (reference sequence). In DNA, the CDR3 is TGTGCCAGCAGTCGACAGCACAGCCAGCCCCAGCATTTT. It specifies CASSRQHSQPQHF.

This clonotype was counted between two and nine times. This chain connects TRBV10-3 to TRBJ2-2; no clear D gene. CDR3 length: 10 residues. V was trimmed by 8 bases and J by 6 bases, leaving 4 bases between them. Germline V lookup: CDR1 ENHRY, CDR2 SYGVKD. The CDR3 sequence is CAIGAGELFF. CDR3 bases: TGTGCCATCGGGGCCGGGGAGCTGTTTTTT.

This clonotype appeared many times. The chain joins TRBV6-4 to TRBJ2-3, with D unresolved. Germline V gene data show CDR1 as MRHNA and CDR2 as SNTAGT. Trimming took off 2 bases at V and 0 bases at J, with 3 bases between the two ends. This CDR3 is 13 amino acids long. CDR3 region: CASSDGSTDTQYF. The CDR3 DNA reads TGTGCCAGCAGTGACGGGAGCACAGATACGCAGTATTTT.

The chain couples TRBV5-1 to TRBJ2-7; D ambiguous. This CDR3 contains 16 residues. V lost 2 bases and J lost 2, with 17 bases in between. The V gene's germline CDR1 is SGHRS and CDR2 YFSETQ. The CDR3 sequence: CASSFGSRKTAYEQYF. CDR3 in DNA: TGCGCCAGCAGCTTCGGGTCTAGAAAGACCGCCTACGAGCAGTACTTC. Looking up the rest from reference TRBV5-1 and TRBJ2-7 gives the full variable domain: KAGVTQTPRYLIKTRGQQVTLSCSPISGHRSVSWYQQTPGQGLQFLFEYFSETQRNKGNFPGRFSGRQFSNSRSEMNVSTLELGDSALYLCASSFGSRKTAYEQYFGPGTRLTVT.

A few counts support this clonotype. This sequence joins TRBV29-1 and TRBJ1-4, with 7 bases aligning to TRBD1. The CDR3 has 15 amino acids. Trimming took 6 bases from V and 10 from J; bases not matched to a gene: 17. Germline CDR1 and CDR2: SQVTM and ANQGSEA. The CDR3 here is CSVVFRTGSYGKLFF. CDR3 in DNA: TGCAGCGTAGTTTTCCGGACAGGTAGTTATGGAAAACTGTTTTTT.

This clonotype was counted only a few times. V usage is TRBV7-6 and J usage is TRBJ2-1; 10 bases fit TRBD2. The CDR3 has 16 residues. Looked up from germline, CDR1 is SGHVS and CDR2 is FNYEAQ. Germline trimming cut 1 base from V and 7 bases from J; bases unmatched to any gene: 7. In nucleotides, the CDR3 is TGTGCCAGCAGCTTAGTTCCCGGGACTAGCGTGAATGAGCAGTTCTTC. It is translated as CASSLVPGTSVNEQFF.

The rearrangement joins TRBV12-3 or TRBV12-4 to TRBJ2-7; D not resolved. Deletions cut 7 bases from V and 6 bases from J, with 16 bases between. The CDR3 extends over 13 amino acids. In DNA, the CDR3 is TGTGCCAGCACATCATATCCAGGTACCGAGCAGTACTTC. Its translation is CASTSYPGTEQYF.

This clonotype showed up just a few times. This chain links TRBV6-5 with TRBJ2-7; weak D call: TRBD2 (5 bases). This CDR3 is built from 14 residues. Trimming shortened V by 2 bases and J by 1 base, and 9 bases separated the two germline ends. In germline, CDR1 is MNHEY, CDR2 SVGAGI. This CDR3 is CASSYTRNSYEQYF. As DNA, the CDR3 is TGTGCCAGCAGTTACACTAGAAATTCCTACGAGCAGTACTTC.

This sequence joins TRBV20-1 and TRBJ2-3; no firm D call. This CDR3 is 13 amino acids long. The germline CDR1 and CDR2 sequences are DFQATT and SNEGSKA (reference sequence). The V gene lost 5 bases and the J gene lost 3 bases, with 12 bases spanning the gap. The CDR3 sequence: CSAADGQTDTQYF. As DNA, the CDR3 is TGCAGTGCTGCGGATGGGCAGACAGATACGCAGTATTTT.

This clonotype was recorded a few times. The chain employs TRBV7-2 and TRBJ2-7, with D tentatively TRBD1 (6 bases). The V gene's germline CDR1 is SGHTA and CDR2 FQGNSA. The ends were cut back, 1 base at V and 8 bases at J, with 18 bases in the middle. The CDR3 length is 15 residues. This chain's CDR3 is CASSLGGQGITKQYF. DNA of the CDR3: TGTGCCAGCAGCTTAGGGGGCCAGGGGATCACGAAGCAGTACTTC.

The chain combines TRBV30 with TRBJ1-4; possibly TRBD1 for D (5 bases). Germline CDR1 and CDR2: GTSNPN and SVGIG (reference sequence). V lost 0 bases to trimming and J lost 12 bases, with 17 bases between them. The CDR3 is 14 amino acids. Written as DNA, the CDR3 is TGTGCCTGGAGTGTAACGCTGACGGGGCAGGAACTGTTTTTT. Encoded protein: CAWSVTLTGQELFF.

The chain employs TRBV27 and TRBJ2-5, with 8 bases identical to TRBD1. V was pared by 5 bases and J by 6 bases, with 2 bases of the junction left unmatched. CDR1 is MNHEY, CDR2 SMNVEV, per germline (reference sequence). The CDR3 loop spans 12 amino acids. CDR3 DNA sequence: TGTGCCAGCAGTGGACAGGGCCAGACCCAGTACTTC. This sequence encodes CASSGQGQTQYF.

This clonotype was found a few times. V and J are TRBV6-5 and TRBJ1-2; tentative D call: TRBD1 (6 bases). Germline-derived CDR1 and CDR2 are MNHEY and SVGAGI. The CDR3 is 16 residues long. Trimming removed 2 bases at V and 4 bases at J, with 17 bases between. CDR3 protein: CASSYDLDRTLYGYTF. DNA of the CDR3: TGTGCCAGCAGTTACGATCTTGACAGGACCCTCTATGGCTACACCTTC.

The chain joins TRBV5-6 to TRBJ2-6, with TRBD2 matching over 9 bases. Germline CDR1 is SGHDT and CDR2 is YYEEEE. This CDR3 is 18 amino acids long. After removal of 0 bases from V and 0 bases from J, the junction contained 4 bases not matched to a gene. The CDR3 reads CASSLDFSGGSGANVLTF. The CDR3 bases are TGTGCCAGCAGCTTGGATTTTAGCGGGGGCTCTGGGGCCAACGTCCTGACTTTC. Based on the CDR3 plus reference TRBV5-6 and TRBJ2-6, the full variable domain is DAGVTQSPTHLIKTRGQQVTLRCSPKSGHDTVSWYQQALGQGPQFIFQYYEEEERQRGNFPDRFSGHQFPNYSSELNVNALLLGDSALYLCASSLDFSGGSGANVLTFGAGSRLTVL.